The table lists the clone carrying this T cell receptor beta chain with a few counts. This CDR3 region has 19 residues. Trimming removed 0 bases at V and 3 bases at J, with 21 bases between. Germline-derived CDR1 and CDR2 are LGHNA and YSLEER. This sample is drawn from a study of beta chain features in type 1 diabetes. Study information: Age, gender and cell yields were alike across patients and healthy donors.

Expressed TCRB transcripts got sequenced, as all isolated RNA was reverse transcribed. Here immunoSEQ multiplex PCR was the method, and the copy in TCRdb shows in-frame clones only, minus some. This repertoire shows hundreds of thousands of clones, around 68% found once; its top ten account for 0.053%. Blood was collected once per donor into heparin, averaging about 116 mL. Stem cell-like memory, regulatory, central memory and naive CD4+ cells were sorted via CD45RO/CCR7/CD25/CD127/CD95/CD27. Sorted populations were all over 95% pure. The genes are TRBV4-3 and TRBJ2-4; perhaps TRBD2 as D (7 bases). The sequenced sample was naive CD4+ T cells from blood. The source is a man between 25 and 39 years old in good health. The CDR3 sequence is CASSQEVYGGHRVKNIQYF. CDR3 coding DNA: TGCGCCAGCAGCCAAGAAGTTTACGGGGGGCACAGGGTCAAAAACATTCAGTACTTC.